Shown below are 24 T cell receptor beta chains from a single sample sequenced in a study of T cell responses to AZD1222 COVID-19 vaccine (dated by TCRdb to the early 2020s). The time point tag for this specimen amounts to: about 28 days (+/-7) after the second vaccine dose. Receptor amplification or capture employed the immunoSEQ multiplex PCR assay. TCRdb holds this immuneACCESS table with in-frame rearrangements only. Some clones are missing; in checked studies, unresolved V genes explain under half, and the rest has no known cause. The table for this sample lists roughly 120,000 clones; roughly 92% of them were counted only once. The ten largest clonotypes hold less than 2.5% of the sample. The sample here was peripheral blood, taken 28 days after the second AZD1222 dose. The source of these receptors is an adult who received the AZD1222 COVID-19 vaccine.

CDR3 bases: TGTGCCAGGGCAAAATTGGGTGGTGAAAAACTGTTTTTT. Amino acids: CARAKLGGEKLFF. J is TRBJ1-4 and V is TRBV2; no definite D call. V dropped 9 bases and J dropped 7 bases, with 15 bases sitting between them. Germline-derived CDR1 and CDR2 are SNHLY and FYNNEI. The CDR3 spans 13 residues. Based on the CDR3 plus reference TRBV2 and TRBJ1-4, the full variable domain is EPEVTQTPSHQVTQMGQEVILRCVPISNHLYFYWYRQILGQKVEFLVSFYNNEISEKSEIFDDQFSVERPDGSNFTLKIRSTKLEDSAMYFCARAKLGGEKLFFGSGTQLSVL.

The chain recombines TRBV7-8 with TRBJ2-4; 12 bases agree with TRBD2. This CDR3 is built from 16 residues. V shed 1 base and J 8 bases; nucleotides not matched to a gene: 6. Germline V gene sequence: CDR1 SGHVS, CDR2 FQNEAQ. The CDR3 spells CASSLGLAGAMDIQYF. DNA for the CDR3: TGTGCCAGCAGCTTAGGACTAGCGGGGGCGATGGACATTCAGTACTTC.

The chain employs TRBV4-2 and TRBJ1-1; TRBD1 aligns across 9 bases. V lost 1 base and J lost 5; bases outside the gene matches: 2. The CDR3 is 14 amino acids. Germline CDR1 and CDR2: LGHNA and YNFKEQ. The CDR3 sequence: CASSQGDRVTEAFF. CDR3 bases: TGTGCCAGCAGCCAAGGGGACAGGGTGACTGAAGCTTTCTTT.

The chain couples TRBV5-5 to TRBJ2-3, with 8 bases identical to TRBD2. V lost 4 bases to trimming and J lost 6 bases; unmatched junction nucleotides: 10. The CDR3 totals 15 residues. Germline loops: CDR1 SGHKS, CDR2 YYEKEE (reference sequence). The CDR3 DNA sequence: TGTGCCAGCAGCGGCGTTAGCGGGGTAGGGGATACGCAGTATTTT. This translates into CASSGVSGVGDTQYF. Together with reference TRBV5-5 and TRBJ2-3, the CDR3 gives the full variable domain: DAGVTQSPTHLIKTRGQQVTLRCSPISGHKSVSWYQQVLGQGPQFIFQYYEKEERGRGNFPDRFSARQFPNYSSELNVNALLLGDSALYLCASSGVSGVGDTQYFGPGTRLTVL.

The chain is built from TRBV18 and TRBJ2-3; 7 nucleotides align to TRBD1. This CDR3 contains 14 residues. The germline gives CDR1 KGHSH, CDR2 LQKENI. The J segment lost 5 bases and the V segment lost 3 bases, leaving 5 bases of the junction unmatched. As DNA, the CDR3 is TGTGCCAGCTCACCGCAGGGGGTGGAAGATACGCAGTATTTT. Translated: CASSPQGVEDTQYF.

The table lists this clone with a few counts. The rearrangement joins TRBV9 to TRBJ2-3, with TRBD1 matching 8 bases. The CDR3 is 15 residues long. Unmatched junction bases numbered 9, after V lost 5 bases and J lost 4 bases. From germline, CDR1 is SGDLS and CDR2 YYNGEE. This CDR3 is CASSWNRQGSDTQYF. The CDR3 bases are TGTGCCAGCAGTTGGAACAGACAGGGGTCAGATACGCAGTATTTT.

As for this clone: At one boundary the junction diverges from the germline segment, which might be a read error. The V gene is TRBV18, the J gene TRBJ2-7, with D tentatively TRBD1 or TRBD2 (6 bases each). The CDR3 is 13 amino acids. CDR1 is KGHSH, CDR2 LQKENI, per germline. This CDR3 reads CASSPEGGRGSDF. The CDR3 DNA follows: TGTGCCAGCTCACCAGAGGGGGGCCGGGGTAGCGACTTC. Supplemented by reference TRBV18 and TRBJ2-7, the full variable domain reads NAGVMQNPRHLVRRRGQEARLRCSPMKGHSHVYWYRQLPEEGLKFMVYLQKENIIDESGMPKERFSAEFPKEGPSILRIQQVVRGDSAAYFCASSPEGGRGSDFGPGTRLTVT.

This chain links TRBV19 with TRBJ1-1, with 9 bases lining up with TRBD1. In germline, CDR1 is LNHDA, CDR2 SQIVND (reference sequence). This CDR3 has 15 amino acids. J gave up 5 bases and V 4 bases, and 8 bases lay outside the gene matches. The DNA of the CDR3 is TGTGCCAGTAGTACACACAGGGGGCGTGGGACTGAAGCTTTCTTT. This encodes CASSTHRGRGTEAFF. Full variable domain (missing parts from reference TRBV19 and TRBJ1-1): DGGITQSPKYLFRKEGQNVTLSCEQNLNHDAMYWYRQDPGQGLRLIYYSQIVNDFQKGDIAEGYSVSREKKESFPLTVTSAQKNPTAFYLCASSTHRGRGTEAFFGQGTRLTVV.

The chain recombines TRBV7-8 with TRBJ2-2; 11 nucleotides align to TRBD2. Germline CDR1 reads SGHVS; CDR2 reads FQNEAQ. With V trimmed by 5 bases and J by 1 base, 9 bases remained unmatched. The CDR3 is made up of 18 amino acids. The CDR3 coding sequence is TGTGCCAGCAGCAGCATTATTGGACTAGCGGGGAACACCGGGGAGCTGTTTTTT. This codes for CASSSIIGLAGNTGELFF.

The chain recombines TRBV28 with TRBJ2-7, with TRBD1 matching over 11 bases. J lost 0 bases, V lost 6 bases, and 4 bases had no gene match. Germline V gene sequence: CDR1 MDHEN, CDR2 SYDVKM. The CDR3 sequence is 15 residues long. The CDR3 bases are TGTGCCAGCAGATCCGGGACAGGGGGCTCCTACGAGCAGTACTTC. Amino acids: CASRSGTGGSYEQYF.

The V and J genes are TRBV21-1 and TRBJ1-2; the D segment call TRBD1 is taken from the table without a DNA check. TRBV21-1 is classified as a pseudogene. This CDR3 comprises 14 residues. The CDR3 DNA reads as TGTGCCAGCAGCAAAGAGACAGGGATTAAGGGTTACACCTTC. Amino acid sequence: CASSKETGIKGYTF.

V gene TRBV10-3 combines with J gene TRBJ2-3; 11 bases align to TRBD2. V lost 6 bases, J lost 0 bases, and 8 bases stayed unmatched. Germline V gene lookup returns CDR1 ENHRY and CDR2 SYGVKD. CDR3 length equals 17 residues. The CDR3 is CAISLAGGVGSTDTQYF. The CDR3 nucleotides are TGTGCCATCAGCTTAGCGGGGGGGGTCGGTAGCACAGATACGCAGTATTTT.

The chain is built from TRBV9 and TRBJ1-3; 8 nucleotides line up with TRBD1. The CDR3 consists of 16 residues. Germline V gives CDR1 SGDLS, CDR2 YYNGEE. V shed 4 bases and J 3 bases; nucleotides not matched to a gene: 9. The CDR3 bases are TGTGCCAGCAGCTTTTCTCAGGGGGCGGTTGGAAACACCATATATTTT. Residues: CASSFSQGAVGNTIYF.

The CDR3: CASVQTGGYNSPLHF. The CDR3 nucleotides read TGTGCCAGCGTACAGACAGGGGGCTATAATTCACCCCTCCACTTT. V is TRBV7-8 and J is TRBJ1-6; 9 bases are a match to TRBD1. Germline loops: CDR1 SGHVS, CDR2 FQNEAQ. The V and J ends lost 8 bases and 3 bases, in that order; junction bases with no gene match: 5. The CDR3 runs to 15 residues.

The CDR3 coding sequence is TGTGCCAGCAGTGTCGGGGGAGGAACTAATGAAAAACTGTTTTTT. Its translation is CASSVGGGTNEKLFF. The V call is TRBV28, the J call TRBJ1-4; D is perhaps TRBD1 (5 bases). The germline gives CDR1 MDHEN, CDR2 SYDVKM. Trimming stripped 5 bases from V and 1 base from J, with 11 bases between. The CDR3 contains 15 residues.

The J gene is TRBJ2-5, the V gene TRBV27, with TRBD1 as a possible D gene (6 bases). Germline values: CDR1 MNHEY, CDR2 SMNVEV (reference sequence). CDR3 length equals 15 residues. Deletions cut 5 bases from V and 5 bases from J, with 18 bases between. CDR3 in amino acids: CASSRSGTYGETQYF. CDR3 coding DNA: TGTGCCAGCAGTAGATCCGGGACATACGGGGAGACCCAGTACTTC.

The chain carries TRBV18 and TRBJ2-5; D not certain. The CDR3 is 15 amino acids. Germline V lookup: CDR1 KGHSH, CDR2 LQKENI. The ends were cut back, 3 bases at V and 2 bases at J, with 13 bases in the middle. The CDR3: CASSPPSTPQETQYF. CDR3 bases: TGTGCCAGCTCACCTCCGTCAACCCCGCAAGAGACCCAGTACTTC.

V is TRBV7-3 and J is TRBJ2-2; a weak D match, TRBD1 (5 bases). The germline CDR1 and CDR2 sequences are SGHTA and FQGTGA. Trimming took 2 bases from V and 1 from J, leaving 11 bases between them. There are 16 residues in the CDR3. CDR3 sequence reads: CASSLDRNGNTGELFF. The CDR3 DNA sequence: TGTGCCAGCAGCTTAGACAGAAACGGGAACACCGGGGAGCTGTTTTTT.

The chain has TRBV28 and TRBJ2-7; D is undetermined. Trimming took off 4 bases at V and 0 bases at J, with 10 bases between the two ends. CDR3 length: 14 amino acids. Per germline, CDR1 MDHEN and CDR2 SYDVKM. CDR3 coding DNA: TGTGCCAGCAGTTCTTCCCTTAACTCCTACGAGCAGTACTTC. It is translated as CASSSSLNSYEQYF.

This clone was observed a single time. The chain recombines TRBV5-6 with TRBJ2-7; D may be TRBD1 (5 bases). The CDR3 sequence is 14 residues long. V dropped 0 bases and J dropped 2 bases, with 9 bases sitting between them. CDR1 is SGHDT, CDR2 YYEEEE, per germline. The CDR3 DNA follows: TGTGCCAGCAGCTTGGAACAGGTCCCCTACGAGCAGTACTTC. Amino acids: CASSLEQVPYEQYF.

The chain links TRBV28 to TRBJ2-5, with D unclear. From germline, CDR1 is MDHEN and CDR2 SYDVKM. The CDR3 contains 11 residues. With 4 bases removed from V and 5 bases from J, the gap between germline ends came to 5 bases. The CDR3 sequence: CASSSSETQYF. CDR3 coding DNA: TGTGCCAGCAGTTCGAGCGAGACCCAGTACTTC.

This chain uses TRBV9 with TRBJ1-6; TRBD1 might be the D (6 bases). Germline V gene lookup returns CDR1 SGDLS and CDR2 YYNGEE. This CDR3 region has 13 residues. V gave up 8 bases and J gave up 9 bases, with 15 bases separating them. The CDR3 DNA sequence: TGTGCCAGTCGAAGGGGGGACGGTTCACCCCTCCACTTT. It encodes CASRRGDGSPLHF. The whole variable domain, filled in from reference TRBV9 and TRBJ1-6, reads DSGVTQTPKHLITATGQRVTLRCSPRSGDLSVYWYQQSLDQGLQFLIQYYNGEERAKGNILERFSAQQFPDLHSELNLSSLELGDSALYFCASRRGDGSPLHFGNGTRLTVT.

The chain has TRBV11-2 and TRBJ1-2, with D perhaps TRBD1 (5 bases). This CDR3 has 12 residues. The V end was cut by 0 bases, the J end by 10 bases, with 9 bases between. Germline CDR1 and CDR2: SGHAT and FQNNGV. CDR3 protein: CASSLDGGVYTF. The CDR3 DNA follows: TGTGCCAGCAGCTTAGATGGGGGGGTCTACACCTTC.

The CDR3 sequence is CASSPRVQLYGYTF. In DNA form, the CDR3 reads TGTGCCAGCAGCCCCCGGGTGCAACTCTATGGCTACACCTTC. V and J are TRBV27 and TRBJ1-2; no reliable D call. V was trimmed by 6 bases and J by 4 bases, leaving 15 bases between them. The CDR3 spans 14 residues. Germline V gene lookup returns CDR1 MNHEY and CDR2 SMNVEV (reference sequence).